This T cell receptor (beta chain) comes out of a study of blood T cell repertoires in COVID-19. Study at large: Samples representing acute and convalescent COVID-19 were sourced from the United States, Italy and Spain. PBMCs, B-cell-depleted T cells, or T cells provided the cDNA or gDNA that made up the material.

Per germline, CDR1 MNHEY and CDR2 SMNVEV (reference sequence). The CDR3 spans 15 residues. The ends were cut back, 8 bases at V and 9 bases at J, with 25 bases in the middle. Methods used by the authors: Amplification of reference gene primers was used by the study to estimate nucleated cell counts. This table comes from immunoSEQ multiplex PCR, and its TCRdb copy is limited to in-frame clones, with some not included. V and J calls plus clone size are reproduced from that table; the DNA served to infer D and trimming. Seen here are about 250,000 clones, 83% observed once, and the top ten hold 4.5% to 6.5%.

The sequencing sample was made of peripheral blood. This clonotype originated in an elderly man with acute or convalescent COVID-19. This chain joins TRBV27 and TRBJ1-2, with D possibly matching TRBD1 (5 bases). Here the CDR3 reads CASSTTESGPGSYTF. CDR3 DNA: TGTGCCAGCTCGACGACTGAATCAGGGCCTGGCAGCTACACCTTC.